These T cell receptor beta chains were read from a single sample in a study of cytotoxic CD8 clonotypes in ibrutinib-treated CLL. Clones were sequenced by immunoSEQ multiplex PCR, and TCRdb holds only the in-frame ones, with some missing. The sample lists about 300,000 clones; approximately 79% were seen once. The sample was PBMCs, taken at disease progression, from a patient treated with ibrutinib. The receptors here all came from a human donor with chronic lymphocytic leukemia. The CDR3 runs from the conserved cysteine through the conserved F or W. The D gene is left open where the match is weak. Size values are once, few and many counts, or a class for expanded clones, and some rows have none.

d_call,j_call,clone_size,v_call,cdr3_nt,cdr3_aa
NA,TRBJ2-1,NA,TRBV5-1,TGCGCCAGCAGCTTCGGGGGGCCTCTGTTCTTC,CASSFGGPLFF
NA,TRBJ2-7,NA,TRBV7-9,TGTGCCAGCAGCTTCGACGGAGAGCAGTACTTC,CASSFDGEQYF
NA,TRBJ2-7,NA,TRBV7-9,TGTGCCAGCAGCTCCAGGGACAACTCCTACGAGCAGTACTTC,CASSSRDNSYEQYF
NA,TRBJ2-5,NA,TRBV20-1,TGCAGTGCTCCTCAAGAGACCCAGTACTTC,CSAPQETQYF
NA,TRBJ2-7,NA,TRBV5-3,TGTGCCAGAAGATCCCTCCCCTCCTACGAGCAGTACTTC,CARRSLPSYEQYF
NA,TRBJ2-7,few,TRBV11-2,TGTGCCAGCAGCTTAGCGGCCGGGTACGAGCAGTACTTC,CASSLAAGYEQYF
TRBD2,TRBJ2-1,NA,TRBV18,TGTGCCAGCTCACCACAGCGGGGGGAGCAGTTCTTC,CASSPQRGEQFF
NA,TRBJ1-1,NA,TRBV4-1,TGCGCCAGCAGCCAATCAGGGGTAGGTGAAGCTTTCTTT,CASSQSGVGEAFF
TRBD2,TRBJ2-3,NA,TRBV27,TGTGCCAGCAGTTTGACTAGCCCAGATACGCAGTATTTT,CASSLTSPDTQYF
NA,TRBJ2-3,NA,TRBV4-1,TGCGCCAGCAGCTGGGAACGGGGGAGCGCAGATACGCAGTATTTT,CASSWERGSADTQYF
NA,TRBJ2-3,NA,TRBV7-3,TGTGCCAGCAGCTTAAGGGGAGGAGGACCCGTACCAGATACGCAGTATTTT,CASSLRGGGPVPDTQYF
NA,TRBJ2-7,NA,TRBV9,TGTGCCAGCAGCGCCCCGGAAGCAGCCTACGAGCAGTACTTC,CASSAPEAAYEQYF
TRBD2,TRBJ2-7,NA,TRBV9,TGTGCCAGCAGCGTAGGGACTAGCGGGGCCTACGAGCAGTACTTC,CASSVGTSGAYEQYF
NA,TRBJ1-6,NA,TRBV7-2,TGTGCCAGCAGCTTAGCGTTGGGGGCGGATTCACCCCTCCACTTT,CASSLALGADSPLHF
TRBD1,TRBJ1-6,NA,TRBV5-1,TGCGCCAGCAGCTTCGAGGGGACAGTTAATTCACCCCTCCACTTT,CASSFEGTVNSPLHF
TRBD2,TRBJ2-1,NA,TRBV4-3,TGCGCCAGCAGCACCTCCGGGGGGTACAATGAGCAGTTCTTC,CASSTSGGYNEQFF
NA,TRBJ2-7,NA,TRBV28,TGTGCCAGCACCAGAGGATACGAGCAGTACTTC,CASTRGYEQYF
TRBD2,TRBJ2-6,NA,TRBV10-3,TGTGCCATCACGGAAGGTTCTAGCGGGACTGGGGCCAACGTCCTGACTTTC,CAITEGSSGTGANVLTF
NA,TRBJ1-5,few,TRBV6-5,TGTGCCAGCAGTTCCTTCGTTGGCTCCAGCAATCAGCCCCAGCATTTT,CASSSFVGSSNQPQHF
TRBD1,TRBJ2-7,NA,TRBV2,TGTGCCAGCAGTCCCGACAGGGGCTACGAGCAGTACTTC,CASSPDRGYEQYF
NA,TRBJ2-7,NA,TRBV29-1,TGCAGCGTTTCCGACACTACCTCCTACGAGCAGTACTTC,CSVSDTTSYEQYF
TRBD1,TRBJ2-3,NA,TRBV4-1,TGCGCCAGTTCCCGGGACAGCCACACAGATACGCAGTATTTT,CASSRDSHTDTQYF
NA,TRBJ2-7,few,TRBV28,TGTGCCAGCACTGGGGTGGTGCAGTACTTC,CASTGVVQYF
NA,TRBJ1-2,NA,TRBV7-9,TGTGCCAGCAGCTTATTTTCGGGGAACTATGGCTACACCTTC,CASSLFSGNYGYTF